This T cell receptor (beta chain) was captured in a study of cytomegalovirus exposure and HLA in healthy donors. 60 Vbeta and 13 Jbeta primers were used in PCR. TCRdb's copy holds only in-frame clones and misses some; the assay was immunoSEQ multiplex PCR. The sample consists of about 190,000 clones, about 80% of them appearing once. Germline loops: CDR1 LNHDA, CDR2 SQIVND (reference sequence). The CDR3 totals 15 residues. The V and J ends lost 4 bases and 0 bases respectively, with 9 bases between them. The chain carries TRBV19 and TRBJ1-4; D remains ambiguous. The source of this sequence is a woman aged 50 to 60 in good health and CMV-seropositive. The source material was PBMCs. As DNA, the CDR3 is TGTGCCAGTAGTAAAAACGGTGCAACTAATGAAAAACTGTTTTTT. This sequence encodes CASSKNGATNEKLFF.